Listed below are T cell receptor beta chains from one sample, sequenced in a study of metastatic and nonmetastatic thyroid tumors. With MiXCR, TCRdb reprocessed the PCR reads. The table has over 11,000 clones, roughly 28% seen once. Material for sequencing was tumor tissue. The receptors derive from a female donor with papillary thyroid cancer or a benign thyroid nodule (not recorded which). Some clones in this sample may be carry-over from other donors' samples. Each CDR3 is given with its conserved first and last residue. Fields, in order: J gene, V gene, D gene, clone size, CDR3 protein, CDR3 DNA. The D gene is left open where the match is weak. Rows may omit the clone size; those that give it use once, few, many or a size class.

j_gene: TRBJ2-5
v_gene: TRBV15
d_gene: -
abundance: many
CDR3aa: CATSRDRTASQETQYF
CDR3nt: TGTGCCACCAGCAGAGATCGGACTGCCTCCCAAGAGACCCAGTACTTC

j_gene: TRBJ2-7
v_gene: TRBV4-1
d_gene: TRBD2
abundance: many
CDR3aa: CASSQVSSGGTQIGEQYF
CDR3nt: TGCGCCAGCAGCCAAGTTTCTAGCGGGGGTACCCAGATCGGCGAGCAGTACTTC

j_gene: TRBJ2-7
v_gene: TRBV12-3/TRBV12-4
d_gene: TRBD2
abundance: -
CDR3aa: CASSLLAGIFYEQYF
CDR3nt: TGTGCCAGCAGTTTGTTAGCGGGAATCTTCTACGAGCAGTACTTC

j_gene: TRBJ2-7
v_gene: TRBV6-1
d_gene: -
abundance: -
CDR3aa: CASTDPRGFYEQYF
CDR3nt: TGTGCCAGCACTGACCCCAGGGGCTTCTACGAGCAGTACTTC

j_gene: TRBJ1-2
v_gene: TRBV2
d_gene: -
abundance: few
CDR3aa: CASSYGRNYGYTF
CDR3nt: TGTGCCAGCAGTTACGGCAGGAACTATGGCTACACCTTC

j_gene: TRBJ2-1
v_gene: TRBV12-3/TRBV12-4
d_gene: -
abundance: many
CDR3aa: CASSPPYRENEQFF
CDR3nt: TGTGCCAGCAGTCCACCGTACCGGGAGAATGAGCAGTTCTTC

j_gene: TRBJ2-7
v_gene: TRBV5-1
d_gene: TRBD1
abundance: -
CDR3aa: CASSLTGTGAYEQYF
CDR3nt: TGCGCCAGCAGCTTGACCGGGACAGGGGCCTACGAGCAGTACTTC

j_gene: TRBJ2-7
v_gene: TRBV4-2
d_gene: TRBD1
abundance: -
CDR3aa: CASRARTGGTYEQYF
CDR3nt: TGTGCCAGCAGGGCCCGGACAGGGGGCACCTACGAGCAGTACTTC

j_gene: TRBJ2-7
v_gene: TRBV11-2
d_gene: TRBD2
abundance: -
CDR3aa: CASSPRTSGTEQYF
CDR3nt: TGTGCCAGCAGCCCACGGACTAGCGGGACCGAGCAGTACTTC

j_gene: TRBJ2-5
v_gene: TRBV25-1
d_gene: TRBD2
abundance: many
CDR3aa: CASSSSGGASGLGETQYF
CDR3nt: TGTGCCAGCAGTTCTAGCGGGGGGGCCTCGGGGTTGGGTGAGACCCAGTACTTC

j_gene: TRBJ2-5
v_gene: TRBV4-1
d_gene: -
abundance: -
CDR3aa: CASSQAFKETQYF
CDR3nt: TGCGCCAGCAGCCAAGCTTTCAAGGAGACCCAGTACTTC

j_gene: TRBJ1-2
v_gene: TRBV29-1
d_gene: -
abundance: few
CDR3aa: CSVPAVPSGVGGYTF
CDR3nt: TGCAGCGTTCCCGCCGTTCCCTCCGGAGTTGGTGGCTACACCTTC

j_gene: TRBJ1-1
v_gene: TRBV7-9
d_gene: -
abundance: -
CDR3aa: CASSATLGAFF
CDR3nt: TGTGCCAGCAGCGCTACGCTGGGAGCTTTCTTT

j_gene: TRBJ1-2
v_gene: TRBV30
d_gene: -
abundance: once
CDR3aa: CAWSVGGYGYTF
CDR3nt: TGTGCCTGGAGTGTAGGTGGCTATGGCTACACCTTC

j_gene: TRBJ2-2
v_gene: TRBV6-5
d_gene: -
abundance: -
CDR3aa: CASSYHPSANTGELFF
CDR3nt: TGTGCCAGCAGTTACCATCCTAGCGCGAACACCGGGGAGCTGTTTTTT

j_gene: TRBJ2-2
v_gene: TRBV5-1
d_gene: TRBD2
abundance: -
CDR3aa: CASSSGVLAANTGELFF
CDR3nt: TGCGCCAGCAGTTCGGGGGTGCTAGCGGCGAACACCGGGGAGCTGTTTTTT